The 18 T cell receptor beta chains presented below share a single source sample, sequenced in a study of beta chain features in type 1 diabetes. Expressed TCRB transcripts were sequenced after all isolated RNA was converted to cDNA. Generated by immunoSEQ multiplex PCR, the TCRdb table keeps only in-frame clones and is missing some. The table has around 280,000 clones, around 7.3% seen once; the top ten hold approximately 0.93%. Sequencing was done on a sample of central memory CD4+ T cells from blood. These receptors originate from a young woman in good health.

This clone appeared a few times. This chain uses TRBV4-3 with TRBJ1-6; D gene uncertain. This CDR3 contains 15 residues. The ends were cut back, 1 base at V and 8 bases at J, with 12 bases in the middle. Germline V gene data show CDR1 as LGHNA and CDR2 as YSLEER. CDR3 sequence reads: CASSQAPRPDSPLHF. The CDR3 DNA sequence: TGCGCCAGCAGCCAAGCCCCCCGGCCTGATTCACCCCTCCACTTT.

The V and J genes are TRBV4-3 and TRBJ2-3; 8 bases fit TRBD2. This CDR3 has 17 residues. The J segment lost 3 bases and the V segment lost 0 bases, leaving 8 bases of the junction unmatched. Germline V gene data show CDR1 as LGHNA and CDR2 as YSLEER. CDR3 DNA sequence: TGCGCCAGCAGCCAAGAACGGACTAGCATCGGGACAGATACGCAGTATTTT. This translates into CASSQERTSIGTDTQYF.

This clone was observed a handful of times. The chain carries TRBV7-2 and TRBJ1-4; D call uncertain. The CDR3 has 13 residues. Germline loops: CDR1 SGHTA, CDR2 FQGNSA. The V end was cut by 5 bases, the J end by 6 bases, with 10 bases between. Written as DNA, the CDR3 is TGTGCCAGCAGCGGCAGGAGAGATGAAAAACTGTTTTTT. As protein: CASSGRRDEKLFF.

This clone was picked up many times. This chain joins TRBV14 and TRBJ2-7, with D unresolved. V dropped 2 bases and J dropped 4 bases, with 3 bases sitting between them. The CDR3 is made up of 11 amino acids. Per germline, CDR1 SGHDN and CDR2 FVKESK. CDR3 nucleotide sequence: TGTGCCAGCAGCCAAACTTACGAGCAGTACTTC. Its translation: CASSQTYEQYF.

The sample holds many counts of this clone. This chain joins TRBV11-2 and TRBJ2-3; D ambiguous. Trimming shortened V by 5 bases and J by 4 bases, and 10 bases separated the two germline ends. CDR3 length: 13 amino acids. CDR1 is SGHAT and CDR2 is FQNNGV in the germline V gene. In DNA, the CDR3 is TGTGCCAGCAGCCGTTGGGGTGCAGATACGCAGTATTTT. This gives the protein CASSRWGADTQYF.

In its sample, this clone was seen a few times. V and J are TRBV9 and TRBJ2-3, with TRBD1 identical over 7 bases. CDR1 is SGDLS and CDR2 is YYNGEE in the germline V gene. J lost 3 bases, V lost 0 bases, and 7 bases had no gene match. This CDR3 has 16 residues. CDR3 loop: CASSVDRGGLTDTQYF. The CDR3 coding sequence is TGTGCCAGCAGCGTAGACAGGGGCGGGTTGACAGATACGCAGTATTTT.

This clone was observed at least ten times. V is TRBV5-8 and J is TRBJ1-4; D unresolved. Trimming cost V 0 bases and J 6 bases, with 9 bases left between them. Germline V CDR1 and CDR2: SGHTS, YDEGEE. This CDR3 spans 14 amino acids. CDR3 coding DNA: TGTGCCAGCAGCTTGGATTTCGGTTATGAAAAACTGTTTTTT. Protein: CASSLDFGYEKLFF.

In its sample, this clone was seen a few times. The chain recombines TRBV9 with TRBJ2-1; no definite D call. The CDR3 is 13 amino acids. CDR1 and CDR2 (germline): SGDLS, YYNGEE. V shed 4 bases and J shed 6 bases, with 11 bases lying between them. CDR3 sequence: CASSSWHSNEQFF. The CDR3, as DNA: TGTGCCAGCAGCTCCTGGCACAGCAATGAGCAGTTCTTC.

This clone was counted a few times. The chain employs TRBV6-1 and TRBJ2-7; possibly TRBD2 for D (6 bases). The CDR3 sequence is 14 residues long. Germline CDR1 and CDR2: MNHNS and SASEGT. V dropped 3 bases and J dropped 4 bases, with 13 bases sitting between them. The CDR3 bases are TGTGCCAGCAGTGACTCCCTCCGGGGGTACGAGCAGTACGTC. Translation: CASSDSLRGYEQYV.

The gene calls are TRBV4-3 and TRBJ1-2; weak D call: TRBD1 (5 bases). The V and J ends lost 2 bases and 4 bases respectively, with 17 bases between them. Germline lookup yields CDR1 LGHNA and CDR2 YSLEER. CDR3 length: 16 amino acids. The CDR3: CASSQWVGGVAYGYTF. The CDR3 DNA is TGCGCCAGCAGCCAATGGGTAGGAGGGGTAGCCTATGGCTACACCTTC.

Only a few counts were recorded for this clone. This chain uses TRBV28 with TRBJ1-5, with D unresolved. Germline loops: CDR1 MDHEN, CDR2 SYDVKM. Trimming cost V 0 bases and J 4 bases, with 1 base left between them. The CDR3 totals 12 residues. CDR3 residues: CASSLWNQPQHF. DNA of the CDR3: TGTGCCAGCAGTTTATGGAATCAGCCCCAGCATTTT.

The chain joins TRBV19 to TRBJ1-1; a weak D match, TRBD1 (5 bases). The germline V gene encodes CDR1 LNHDA and CDR2 SQIVND (reference sequence). This CDR3 has 13 amino acids. V was shortened by 5 bases and J by 1 base, with 8 bases between the two germline ends. The CDR3 region has the DNA TGTGCCAGTAGTTTGGGACGGAACACTGAAGCTTTCTTT. Protein sequence: CASSLGRNTEAFF. The full variable domain, in which reference TRBV19 and TRBJ1-1 provide the parts outside the CDR3, is DGGITQSPKYLFRKEGQNVTLSCEQNLNHDAMYWYRQDPGQGLRLIYYSQIVNDFQKGDIAEGYSVSREKKESFPLTVTSAQKNPTAFYLCASSLGRNTEAFFGQGTRLTVV.

This rearrangement joins TRBV5-1 to TRBJ2-1; 16 nucleotides agree with TRBD2. This CDR3 comprises 16 residues. Germline V lookup: CDR1 SGHRS, CDR2 YFSETQ. Trimming cost V 4 bases and J 8 bases; bases outside gene matches: 6. CDR3 coding DNA: TGCGCCAGCAGCCTGGGGACTAGCGGGAGGGTGGATGAGCAGTTCTTC. Encoded protein: CASSLGTSGRVDEQFF.

The V and J genes are TRBV28 and TRBJ1-2; D remains ambiguous. CDR1 is MDHEN, CDR2 SYDVKM, per germline. Deletions cut 7 bases from V and 4 bases from J, with 16 bases between. This CDR3 is built from 14 residues. CDR3 sequence reads: CASTPRQVLYGYTF. The CDR3 DNA is TGTGCCAGCACCCCGCGGCAGGTGCTCTATGGCTACACCTTC.

This clone was counted only a few times. The rearrangement uses TRBV29-1 and TRBJ2-3, with unresolved D. The CDR3 is made up of 12 amino acids. V lost 3 bases, J lost 10 bases, and 14 bases lay in between. The germline V gene has CDR1 SQVTM and CDR2 ANQGSEA. CDR3 in DNA: TGCAGCGTTGAGAGCCCGGATTCGCCGCAGTATTTT. It encodes CSVESPDSPQYF.

This clone was detected only a few times. This chain uses TRBV18 with TRBJ1-2, with 7 nucleotides matching TRBD1. Germline V gene data show CDR1 as KGHSH and CDR2 as LQKENI. This CDR3 contains 13 residues. Trimming took 5 bases from V and 4 from J; bases not matched to a gene: 4. The CDR3 sequence is CASSTGQLYGYTF. DNA for the CDR3: TGTGCCAGCTCAACGGGACAGCTCTATGGCTACACCTTC.

This clone has a count of ten or more. Written as DNA, the CDR3 is TGTGCCAGCAGCCTCAGTCTAGGGTCAGGAGCTTTCTTT. This codes for CASSLSLGSGAFF. V usage is TRBV14 and J usage is TRBJ1-1; no clear D. Germline V gene data show CDR1 as SGHDN and CDR2 as FVKESK. The CDR3 runs to 13 residues. V lost 4 bases, J lost 10 bases, and 16 bases lay in between.

A note on this clone: This sequence is one base from a far larger clone and is likely a read error. The V and J genes are TRBV9 and TRBJ2-1, with TRBD2 matching over 7 bases. There are 14 residues in the CDR3. V was clipped by 3 bases and J by 5 bases; unmatched bases: 5. Per the germline V gene, CDR1 is SGDLS and CDR2 is YYNGEE. This CDR3 is CASSARDYNNEQFF. CDR3 DNA sequence: TGTGCCAGCAGCGCCCGGGACTACAACAATGAGCAGTTCTTC.